This T cell receptor (beta chain) was identified during a study of OX40 agonist ivuxolimab in advanced cancers. For the study at large: Ivuxolimab is a fully human IgG2 antibody that activates OX40 (CD134). Therapy given before enrollment (anti-PD-1, anti-PD-L1 or anti-CTLA-4) was allowed, and roughly 42% had some. Broader study findings: Patients who responded partially at 0.1-3.0 mg/kg showed clonal expansion ranking among the lowest.

As concerns this clone: Antigen unknown.

V gave up 5 bases and J gave up 5 bases, with 23 bases separating them. The CDR3 spans 17 residues. The germline gives CDR1 SGHNT, CDR2 YENEEA. This table comes from immunoSEQ multiplex PCR, and its TCRdb copy is limited to in-frame clones, with some not included. The table lists 55,000 to 80,000 clones, about four fifths of them singletons, with approximately 5.1% in the top ten. Sequenced here: CD4+ or CD8+ T cells sorted from blood, sampled in a trial of the OX40 agonist ivuxolimab. The sequence was obtained from an adult with an advanced solid tumor such as melanoma, head and neck, liver or kidney cancer. The rearrangement links TRBV11-3 to TRBJ2-3; possible D gene TRBD2, 6 bases. The CDR3 is CASSPGTEYWNGDTQYF. DNA of the CDR3: TGTGCCAGCAGCCCAGGGACTGAGTATTGGAATGGAGATACGCAGTATTTT.